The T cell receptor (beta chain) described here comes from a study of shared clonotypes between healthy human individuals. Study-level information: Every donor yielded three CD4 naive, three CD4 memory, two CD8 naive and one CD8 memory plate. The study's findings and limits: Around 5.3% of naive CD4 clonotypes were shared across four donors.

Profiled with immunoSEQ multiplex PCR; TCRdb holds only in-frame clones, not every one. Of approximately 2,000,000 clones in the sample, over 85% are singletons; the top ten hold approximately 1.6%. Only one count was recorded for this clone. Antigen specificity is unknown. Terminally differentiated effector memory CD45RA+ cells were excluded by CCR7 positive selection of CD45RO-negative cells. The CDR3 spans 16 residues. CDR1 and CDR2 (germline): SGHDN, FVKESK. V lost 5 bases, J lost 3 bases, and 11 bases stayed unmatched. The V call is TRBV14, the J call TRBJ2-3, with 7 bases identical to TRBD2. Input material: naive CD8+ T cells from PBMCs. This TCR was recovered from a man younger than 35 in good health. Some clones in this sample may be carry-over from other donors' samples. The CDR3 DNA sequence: TGTGCCAGCAGCTCCTCGGGGGGTCTCTTGACAGATACGCAGTATTTT. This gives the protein CASSSSGGLLTDTQYF.